One TCR beta chain is described in this entry. V was clipped by 5 bases and J by 6 bases; unmatched bases: 4. The CDR3 has 14 amino acids. Germline V CDR1 and CDR2: LGHNA, YNFKEQ. This entry is derived from a study of blood T cell repertoires in COVID-19. Study-wide context: Acute and convalescent COVID-19 specimens originated in the United States, Italy and Spain.

Produced via immunoSEQ multiplex PCR; TCRdb's table is partial and in-frame only. The sample consists of approximately 120,000 clones, around 80% of them appearing once. This rearrangement joins TRBV4-2 to TRBJ1-4, with 9 bases that match TRBD1. This clonotype was obtained from a woman older than 75 with active or convalescent COVID-19. The sequenced material came from peripheral blood. In DNA, the CDR3 is TGTGCCAGCAGCATGGGACAGGGCGATGAAAAACTGTTTTTT. Protein sequence: CASSMGQGDEKLFF.